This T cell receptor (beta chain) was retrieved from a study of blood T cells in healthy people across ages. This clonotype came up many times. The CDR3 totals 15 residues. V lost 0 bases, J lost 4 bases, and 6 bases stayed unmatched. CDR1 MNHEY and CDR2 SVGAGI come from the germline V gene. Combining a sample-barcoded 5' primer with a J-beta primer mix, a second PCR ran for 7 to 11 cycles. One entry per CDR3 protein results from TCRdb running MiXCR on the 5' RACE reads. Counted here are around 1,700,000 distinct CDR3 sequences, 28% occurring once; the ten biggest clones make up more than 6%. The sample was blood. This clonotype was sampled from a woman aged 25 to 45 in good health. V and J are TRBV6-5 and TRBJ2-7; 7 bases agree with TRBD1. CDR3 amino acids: CASSYSWTGGYEQYF. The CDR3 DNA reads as TGTGCCAGCAGTTACTCGTGGACAGGTGGATACGAGCAGTACTTC.